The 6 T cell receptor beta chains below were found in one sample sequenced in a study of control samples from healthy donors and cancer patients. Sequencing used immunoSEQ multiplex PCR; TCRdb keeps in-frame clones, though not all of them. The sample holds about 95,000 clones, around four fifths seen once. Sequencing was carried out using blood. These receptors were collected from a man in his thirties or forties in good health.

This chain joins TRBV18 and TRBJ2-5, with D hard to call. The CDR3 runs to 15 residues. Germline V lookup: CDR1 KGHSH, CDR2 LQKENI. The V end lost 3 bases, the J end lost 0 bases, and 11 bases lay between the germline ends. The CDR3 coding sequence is TGTGCCAGCTCACCTAACACGGTGAACCAAGAGACCCAGTACTTC. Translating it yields CASSPNTVNQETQYF. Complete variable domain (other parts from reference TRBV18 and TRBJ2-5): NAGVMQNPRHLVRRRGQEARLRCSPMKGHSHVYWYRQLPEEGLKFMVYLQKENIIDESGMPKERFSAEFPKEGPSILRIQQVVRGDSAAYFCASSPNTVNQETQYFGPGTRLLVL.

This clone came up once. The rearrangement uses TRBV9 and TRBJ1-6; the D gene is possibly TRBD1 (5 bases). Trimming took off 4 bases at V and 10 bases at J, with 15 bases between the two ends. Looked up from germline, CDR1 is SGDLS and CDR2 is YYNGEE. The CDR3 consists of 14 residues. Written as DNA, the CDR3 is TGTGCCAGCAGCCCCTCAGGGTTAGGGTCACCCCTCCACTTT. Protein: CASSPSGLGSPLHF.

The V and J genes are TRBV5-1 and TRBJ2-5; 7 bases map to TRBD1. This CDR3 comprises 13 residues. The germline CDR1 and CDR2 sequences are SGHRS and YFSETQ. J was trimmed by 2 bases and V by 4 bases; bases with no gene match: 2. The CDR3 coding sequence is TGCGCCAGCAGCCCGACAGGGCAAGAGACCCAGTACTTC. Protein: CASSPTGQETQYF.

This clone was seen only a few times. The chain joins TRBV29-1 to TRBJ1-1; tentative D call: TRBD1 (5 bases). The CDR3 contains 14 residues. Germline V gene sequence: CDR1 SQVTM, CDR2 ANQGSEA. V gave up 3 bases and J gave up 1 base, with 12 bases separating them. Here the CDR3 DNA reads TGCAGCGTTGACGGGCGCGGGGCGAACACTGAAGCTTTCTTT. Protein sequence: CSVDGRGANTEAFF.

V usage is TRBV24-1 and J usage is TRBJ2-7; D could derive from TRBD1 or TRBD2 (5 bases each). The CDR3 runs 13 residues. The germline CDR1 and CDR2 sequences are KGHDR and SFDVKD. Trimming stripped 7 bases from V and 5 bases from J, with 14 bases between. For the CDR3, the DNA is TGTGCCACCAGGGAAACGGGGCGAAACGAGCAGTACTTC. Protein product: CATRETGRNEQYF.

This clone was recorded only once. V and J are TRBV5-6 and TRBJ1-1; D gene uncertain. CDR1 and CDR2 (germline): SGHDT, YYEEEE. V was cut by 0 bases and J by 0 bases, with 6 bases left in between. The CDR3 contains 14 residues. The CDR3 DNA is TGTGCCAGCAGCTTGGGACGGTTGAACACTGAAGCTTTCTTT. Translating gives CASSLGRLNTEAFF.